This T cell receptor beta chain stems from a study of human T cells and chemical hapten exposure. Study-wide background: Patch tests put 0.01% DPC on the upper back, and the results were checked at 6 days.

CDR3 length equals 18 residues. With 0 bases removed from V and 0 bases from J, the gap between germline ends came to 15 bases. Germline loops: CDR1 MGHRA, CDR2 YSYEKL. Unique molecular identifiers were attached to individual cDNA molecules within the library. In TCRdb, the RACE reads were re-called with MiXCR into one record per CDR3 protein. The repertoire includes approximately 97,000 distinct CDR3 sequences, 9.5% to 12% of them detected once, and 3% to 4% sits in the top ten. As for time point: patch test 2, 6 weeks after DPC sensitization. Treatment denoted: therapeutic diphenylcyclopropenone sensitization with weekly scalp DPC. Study results and limitations: Expanded TCRs grouped into significantly more large CDR3 similarity clusters than controls produced. TCRs exceeding 1 in 1000 frequency stayed unchanged with DPC sensitization.

Remarks on this clonotype: What it recognizes is unknown.

This chain links TRBV4-1 with TRBJ2-4, with D perhaps TRBD2 (5 bases). Sequenced here: whole blood, sampled in connection with sensitization to the hapten diphenylcyclopropenone (DPC). The origin of this receptor is a woman aged 40 to 50 with alopecia areata. Some clones in this sample may be carry-over from other donors' samples. DNA of the CDR3: TGCGCCAGCAGCCAAGACCAAAACCGACTACTAGCCAAAAACATTCAGTACTTC. The encoded protein is CASSQDQNRLLAKNIQYF.